This T cell receptor beta chain was recovered during a study of OX40 agonist ivuxolimab in advanced cancers. Study-wide background: Hepatocellular carcinoma, melanoma, renal cell or head and neck cancer affected the dose-escalation patients.

Sequencing was performed with immunoSEQ multiplex PCR; in TCRdb, only in-frame clones are kept and a portion is missing. The sample lists approximately 50,000 clones; over 80% were seen once. This clone showed up just once. Its antigen is still unknown. Exclusion applied to patients with autoimmune disease history or systemic immunosuppression. Study results and limitations: Averaged across samples, CD8+ T cells carried more expanded clones than CD4+ did. At 0.1 to 3.0 mg/kg and by week 6, CD4+ and CD8+ T cells in the blood had expanded clonally.

With 9 bases removed from V and 12 bases from J, the gap between germline ends came to 24 bases. Per the germline V gene, CDR1 is MNHNY and CDR2 is SVGAGI (reference sequence). This CDR3 comprises 14 residues. The chain has TRBV6-6 and TRBJ2-1; D tentatively fits TRBD1 or TRBD2 (5 bases each). This TCR derives from an adult with an advanced solid tumor such as melanoma, head and neck, liver or kidney cancer. This specimen was CD4+ or CD8+ T cells sorted from blood, taken in a trial of the OX40 agonist ivuxolimab. The CDR3 DNA is TGTGCCAGTTGTCTAGCCGACAGAGTCCTTCTGCAGTTCTTC. This translates into CASCLADRVLLQFF.